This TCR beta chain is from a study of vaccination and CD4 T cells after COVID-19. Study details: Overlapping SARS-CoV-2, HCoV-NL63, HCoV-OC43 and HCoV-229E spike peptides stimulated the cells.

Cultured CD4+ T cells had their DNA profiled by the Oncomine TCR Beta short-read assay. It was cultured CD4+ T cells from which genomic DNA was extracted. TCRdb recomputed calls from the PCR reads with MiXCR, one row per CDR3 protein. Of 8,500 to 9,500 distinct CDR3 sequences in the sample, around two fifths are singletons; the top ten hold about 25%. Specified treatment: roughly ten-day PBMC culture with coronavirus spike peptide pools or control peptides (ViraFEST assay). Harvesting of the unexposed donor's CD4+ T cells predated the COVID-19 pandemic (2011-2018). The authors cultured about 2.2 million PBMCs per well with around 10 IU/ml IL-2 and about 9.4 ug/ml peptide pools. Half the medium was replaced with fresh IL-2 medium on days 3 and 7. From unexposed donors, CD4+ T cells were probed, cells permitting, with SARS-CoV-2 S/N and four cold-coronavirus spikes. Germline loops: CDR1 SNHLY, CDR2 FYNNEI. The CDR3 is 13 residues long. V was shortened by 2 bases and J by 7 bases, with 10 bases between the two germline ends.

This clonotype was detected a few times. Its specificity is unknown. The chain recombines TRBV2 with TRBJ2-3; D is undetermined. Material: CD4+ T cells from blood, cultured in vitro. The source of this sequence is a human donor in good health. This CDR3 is CASSEQWRYTQYF. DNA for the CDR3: TGTGCCAGCAGTGAACAGTGGCGGTATACGCAGTATTTT.